This T cell receptor beta chain is drawn from a study of CD8 T cells in Susac syndrome. Reverse transcription of roughly 0.45 to 1 ug RNA used random hexamers. Across 54 Vbeta and 13 Jbeta, immunoSEQ multiplex PCR amplified TCR beta CDR3. One entry per CDR3 protein, called by TCRdb with MiXCR from the immunoSEQ multiplex PCR reads. Counted here are 150,000 to 160,000 distinct CDR3 sequences, 95% occurring once; the ten biggest clones make up 0.16%. Trimming removed 1 base from V and 2 bases from J; junction bases left unmatched: 3. In germline, CDR1 is MGHRA, CDR2 YSYEKL. The CDR3 runs 15 residues. The V call is TRBV4-1, the J call TRBJ2-7; 9 positions agree with TRBD2. The sequence was collected from a human donor with Susac syndrome. Sequencing input: CD4+ T cells from PBMCs. The CDR3 sequence: CASSQGVAGAYEQYF. The CDR3 DNA is TGCGCCAGCAGCCAAGGTGTAGCGGGGGCCTACGAGCAGTACTTC.